One and the same sample provided the 32 T cell receptor beta chains below, sequenced in a study of T cells after yellow fever vaccination. TCRdb re-analysed the 5' RACE reads in MiXCR, keeping a single row per CDR3 protein. Of some 390,000 distinct CDR3 sequences in the sample, under 7.5% were seen once. Specimen: PBMCs, collected 5 days after the yellow fever booster vaccination. All receptors come from a man aged 25 to 40 who received the YFV17D yellow fever vaccine.

This clonotype was picked up many times. The genes are TRBV24-1 and TRBJ2-1; TRBD2 matches at 7 bases. Germline CDR1 and CDR2: KGHDR and SFDVKD. V dropped 5 bases and J dropped 8; count of bases not matched to a gene: 11. This CDR3 has 15 residues. In DNA form, the CDR3 reads TGTGCCACCAGTGGCGGGACTACCTTTAGGGATGAGCAGTTCTTC. Its protein product is CATSGGTTFRDEQFF.

This clonotype occurred a few times. The V call is TRBV5-1, the J call TRBJ2-7; tentatively, D is TRBD1 or TRBD2 (5 bases each). Per germline, CDR1 SGHRS and CDR2 YFSETQ. The CDR3 runs 15 residues. The ends were cut back, 0 bases at V and 3 bases at J, with 13 bases in the middle. The CDR3, as DNA: TGCGCCAGCAGCTTGGAAGCCGGGGCCCACTACGAGCAGTACTTC. It specifies CASSLEAGAHYEQYF. The complete variable domain, with remaining parts taken from reference TRBV5-1 and TRBJ2-7, reads KAGVTQTPRYLIKTRGQQVTLSCSPISGHRSVSWYQQTPGQGLQFLFEYFSETQRNKGNFPGRFSGRQFSNSRSEMNVSTLELGDSALYLCASSLEAGAHYEQYFGPGTRLTVT.

This sequence joins TRBV5-1 and TRBJ2-5, with D unresolved. CDR3 length: 14 amino acids. CDR1 is SGHRS, CDR2 YFSETQ, per germline. Between the trimmed V and J ends, which lost 4 bases and 4 bases, there was a span of 14 bases. Here the CDR3 reads CASSTVSSGETQYF. The DNA for the CDR3 is TGCGCCAGCAGCACAGTCTCTAGTGGAGAGACCCAGTACTTC.

This clonotype was seen at least ten times. This chain uses TRBV5-1 with TRBJ2-3; 8 bases are shared with TRBD2. The V and J ends lost 2 bases and 2 bases, in that order; junction bases with no gene match: 10. CDR3 length: 17 residues. CDR1 is SGHRS and CDR2 is YFSETQ in the germline V gene. This CDR3 is CASSFQRETLNTDTQYF. CDR3 DNA: TGCGCCAGCAGCTTCCAGCGGGAGACTCTTAACACAGATACGCAGTATTTT.

V gene TRBV7-8 combines with J gene TRBJ2-7; 14 nucleotides agree with TRBD2. V shed 6 bases and J 0 bases; nucleotides not matched to a gene: 22. The germline V gene encodes CDR1 SGHVS and CDR2 FQNEAQ. This CDR3 is built from 22 residues. This chain's CDR3 is CASSTGTGASGLAGEDSYEQYF. The CDR3 bases are TGTGCCAGCAGTACCGGGACAGGGGCCTCGGGACTAGCGGGAGAGGACTCCTACGAGCAGTACTTC.

This sequence joins TRBV30 and TRBJ1-2, with D hard to call. Germline lookup yields CDR1 GTSNPN and CDR2 SVGIG (reference sequence). The CDR3 has 12 residues. V dropped 1 base and J dropped 7 bases, with 10 bases sitting between them. The CDR3 here is CAWSGTRGGYTF. CDR3 nucleotide sequence: TGTGCCTGGAGTGGAACCCGCGGTGGCTACACCTTC.

In this sample, this clonotype turned up a few times. V gene TRBV14 combines with J gene TRBJ2-7; 9 positions match TRBD1. Germline V lookup: CDR1 SGHDN, CDR2 FVKESK. The V segment lost 4 bases and the J segment 2 bases; nucleotides outside the gene matches: 3. The CDR3 runs 14 residues. CDR3 sequence: CASSRDRATYEQYF. Here the CDR3 DNA reads TGTGCCAGCAGCCGGGACAGGGCAACCTACGAGCAGTACTTC.

The table lists this clonotype with many counts. The chain joins TRBV5-1 to TRBJ1-1; D perhaps matches TRBD1 (5 bases). The length of the CDR3 is 16 residues. Germline V gives CDR1 SGHRS, CDR2 YFSETQ. Trimming cost V 1 base and J 5 bases, with 18 bases left between them. The CDR3 coding sequence is TGCGCCAGCAGCTTGCCACGGACGTGGGGGGGGACTGAAGCTTTCTTT. Amino acids: CASSLPRTWGGTEAFF.

V and J are TRBV10-3 and TRBJ1-4; 7 bases agree with TRBD1. The CDR3 runs to 12 residues. Germline-derived CDR1 and CDR2 are ENHRY and SYGVKD. V dropped 11 bases and J dropped 6; count of bases not matched to a gene: 6. The CDR3, as DNA: TGTGCCTCCGCCGGGACAGATGAAAAACTGTTTTTT. Amino acids: CASAGTDEKLFF.

The table lists this clonotype with a few counts. The rearrangement joins TRBV4-3 to TRBJ2-3; TRBD1 matches 10 bases. Germline CDR1 LGHNA, CDR2 YSLEER. The trim removed 3 bases at V and 8 bases at J, leaving 11 bases unmatched. The CDR3 totals 16 residues. CDR3 amino acids: CASSQAGTGVGGTQYF. CDR3 bases: TGCGCCAGCAGCCAGGCCGGGACAGGGGTTGGGGGTACGCAGTATTTT.

This clonotype appeared many times. The rearrangement joins TRBV12-3 or TRBV12-4 to TRBJ2-2; no firm D call. The CDR3 covers 14 residues. V lost 3 bases to trimming and J lost 1 base, with 6 bases between them. The CDR3 reads CASSFRLNTGELFF. The DNA of the CDR3 is TGTGCCAGCAGTTTTCGGTTGAACACCGGGGAGCTGTTTTTT.

The rearrangement links TRBV20-1 to TRBJ2-6; the D is unclear. Deletions cut 3 bases from V and 1 base from J, with 7 bases between. This CDR3 contains 14 residues. Germline V gene data show CDR1 as DFQATT and CDR2 as SNEGSKA (reference sequence). CDR3 loop: CSARSGSGANVLTF. DNA of the CDR3: TGCAGTGCTAGGTCTGGGTCTGGGGCCAACGTCCTGACTTTC.

The gene calls are TRBV5-5 and TRBJ1-6; 9 bases are a match to TRBD1. The CDR3 runs to 14 residues. V was clipped by 5 bases and J by 7 bases; unmatched bases: 4. Germline V lookup: CDR1 SGHKS, CDR2 YYEKEE (reference sequence). CDR3 in DNA: TGTGCCAGCAGTGTGGGGACAGGGAATTCACCCCTCCACTTT. Translating gives CASSVGTGNSPLHF.

The table lists this clonotype with many counts. The chain has TRBV6-2 or TRBV6-3 and TRBJ2-1, with 13 nucleotides matching TRBD2. From germline, CDR1 is MNHEY and CDR2 SVGEGT. Germline trimming cut 6 bases from V and 6 bases from J; bases unmatched to any gene: 5. The CDR3 is 15 residues long. The CDR3 reads CASRRLAGGPNEQFF. CDR3 bases: TGTGCCAGCAGAAGACTAGCGGGAGGCCCCAATGAGCAGTTCTTC.

In this sample, this clonotype turned up many times. The chain links TRBV12-3 or TRBV12-4 to TRBJ2-7; D unclear. The CDR3 length is 12 residues. Between the trimmed V and J ends, which lost 6 bases and 0 bases, there was a span of 6 bases. This chain's CDR3 is CASRGNSYEQYF. CDR3 coding DNA: TGTGCCAGCAGGGGAAACTCCTACGAGCAGTACTTC.

Only a few counts were recorded for this clonotype. The J gene is TRBJ1-4, the V gene TRBV19; no definite D call. The CDR3 is made up of 15 amino acids. CDR1 and CDR2 (germline): LNHDA, SQIVND (reference sequence). Between the trimmed V and J ends, which lost 6 bases and 0 bases, there was a span of 11 bases. This chain's CDR3 is CASRSHLATNEKLFF. CDR3 nucleotides: TGTGCCAGTAGATCCCACTTAGCAACTAATGAAAAACTGTTTTTT.

This clonotype was observed many times. The rearrangement uses TRBV19 and TRBJ2-7; possible D gene TRBD2, 6 bases. V gave up 4 bases and J gave up 3 bases, with 13 bases separating them. Germline-derived CDR1 and CDR2 are LNHDA and SQIVND (reference sequence). This CDR3 comprises 14 residues. The CDR3 region has the DNA TGTGCCAGTAGTAGGGGCGGACTAAGCTACGAGCAGTACTTC. As protein: CASSRGGLSYEQYF.

Only a few counts were recorded for this clonotype. V gene TRBV29-1 combines with J gene TRBJ2-5, with 8 bases that match TRBD2. CDR1 is SQVTM and CDR2 is ANQGSEA in the germline V gene. V trimming: 6 bases; J trimming: 3 bases; junction bases outside the gene matches: 6. CDR3 length: 13 amino acids. CDR3 DNA sequence: TGCAGCGTGCGGACTAGCTTCAAAGAGACCCAGTACTTC. It translates to CSVRTSFKETQYF.

On this clonotype itself: Since a much larger clone is just one base distant, this may be a read error. The chain employs TRBV18 and TRBJ2-7; D not certain. The V end was cut by 3 bases, the J end by 3 bases, with 15 bases between. The CDR3 is 15 amino acids. Germline CDR1 KGHSH, CDR2 LQKENI. CDR3 in DNA: TGTGCCAGCTCACCGCTATCGGGTTCAATCTACGAGCAGTACTTC. Amino acid sequence: CASSPLSGSIYEQYF.

This clonotype was recorded at least ten times. The gene calls are TRBV12-3 or TRBV12-4 and TRBJ1-2; 7 nucleotides match TRBD1. CDR3 length: 14 residues. With 5 bases clipped from V and 3 bases from J, the junction kept 6 bases outside the gene matches. Here the CDR3 reads CASSDRDTHYGYTF. The CDR3 bases are TGTGCCAGCAGTGACAGGGATACACACTATGGCTACACCTTC.

This clonotype has at least ten counts. The V call is TRBV7-9, the J call TRBJ2-1; 8 bases are shared with TRBD2. The CDR3 runs to 15 residues. Germline trimming cut 1 base from V and 6 bases from J; bases unmatched to any gene: 5. Looked up from germline, CDR1 is SEHNR and CDR2 is FQNEAQ (reference sequence). CDR3 nucleotide sequence: TGTGCCAGCAGCTTAGTATCCCGGGAGGGCAATGAGCAGTTCTTC. Its protein is CASSLVSREGNEQFF. The full variable domain, with the rest looked up from reference TRBV7-9 and TRBJ2-1, is DTGVSQNPRHKITKRGQNVTFRCDPISEHNRLYWYRQTLGQGPEFLTYFQNEAQLEKSRLLSDRFSAERPKGSFSTLEIQRTEQGDSAMYLCASSLVSREGNEQFFGPGTRLTVL.

In its sample, this clonotype was seen many times. This sequence joins TRBV5-1 and TRBJ2-3; tentatively, D is TRBD1 or TRBD2 (5 bases each). There are 15 residues in the CDR3. From germline, CDR1 is SGHRS and CDR2 YFSETQ. Trimming pared 3 bases from V and 2 bases from J, leaving 13 bases between. CDR3 in amino acids: CASSSWDGSTDTQYF. Written as DNA, the CDR3 is TGCGCCAGCAGCTCATGGGACGGCTCCACAGATACGCAGTATTTT.

CDR3 sequence: CASSVRPGTNEKLFF. The CDR3 DNA is TGTGCCAGCAGCGTGAGGCCGGGGACTAATGAAAAACTGTTTTTT. The gene calls are TRBV9 and TRBJ1-4; the D is unclear. Germline V gene sequence: CDR1 SGDLS, CDR2 YYNGEE. Trimming stripped 2 bases from V and 2 bases from J, with 10 bases between. The CDR3 is 15 amino acids.

The table lists this clonotype with a few counts. The gene calls are TRBV18 and TRBJ2-1, with TRBD2 identical over 8 bases. This CDR3 spans 13 amino acids. Losses at the gene ends were 6 bases for V and 6 bases for J; bases not matched to a gene: 4. From germline, CDR1 is KGHSH and CDR2 LQKENI. The CDR3 DNA reads TGTGCCAGCTCTAGCGGGATCTCCAATGAGCAGTTCTTC. Encoded protein: CASSSGISNEQFF.

This clonotype was picked up a small number of times. The chain joins TRBV4-3 to TRBJ2-3; 8 positions match TRBD2. This CDR3 has 16 amino acids. CDR1 and CDR2 (germline): LGHNA, YSLEER. Trimming at V came to 4 bases and at J to 2 bases, leaving 8 bases not matched to a gene. The DNA for the CDR3 is TGCGCCAGCAGCCGGGAAGGTAGCGGGGTCACAGATACGCAGTATTTT. Its translation: CASSREGSGVTDTQYF.

J is TRBJ2-5 and V is TRBV5-1; the D gene is possibly TRBD2 (6 bases). The CDR3 spans 16 residues. V was cut by 0 bases and J by 1 base, with 13 bases left in between. Germline V gives CDR1 SGHRS, CDR2 YFSETQ. The CDR3: CASSLGAGSSQETQYF. The CDR3 nucleotides read TGCGCCAGCAGCTTGGGAGCCGGGAGTAGCCAAGAGACCCAGTACTTC.

The chain links TRBV20-1 to TRBJ2-1; 11 bases match TRBD1. This CDR3 contains 14 residues. V was pared by 5 bases and J by 6 bases, with 6 bases of the junction left unmatched. CDR1 is DFQATT and CDR2 is SNEGSKA in the germline V gene (reference sequence). The CDR3 coding sequence is TGCAGTGCTTTCGGACAGGGGGCTACCAATGAGCAGTTCTTC. Protein product: CSAFGQGATNEQFF.

This clonotype was detected many times. In DNA form, the CDR3 reads TGTGCCAGCAGCTTAGAGCAAAACATTCAGTACTTC. Translating gives CASSLEQNIQYF. The V call is TRBV7-8, the J call TRBJ2-4; D is unclear. V was clipped by 1 base and J by 5 bases, with 3 bases between them. Germline V lookup: CDR1 SGHVS, CDR2 FQNEAQ. CDR3 length: 12 residues.

This clonotype was counted many times. The chain combines TRBV9 with TRBJ2-1, with 8 nucleotides matching TRBD2. Germline V lookup: CDR1 SGDLS, CDR2 YYNGEE. The length of the CDR3 is 13 residues. J was trimmed by 9 bases and V by 6 bases; bases with no gene match: 8. The CDR3 DNA is TGTGCCAGCAACCCAGCGGGAGTGGGTGAGCAGTTCTTC. Residues: CASNPAGVGEQFF.

This clonotype was counted between two and nine times. The rearrangement links TRBV6-1 to TRBJ2-7, with a possible D match to TRBD1 (7 bases). Germline V gene sequence: CDR1 MNHNS, CDR2 SASEGT. V was pared by 5 bases and J by 6 bases, with 14 bases between. The CDR3 loop spans 13 amino acids. DNA of the CDR3: TGTGCCAGCAGTCCCAGGGGGGTAGTCGAGCAGTACTTC. Its protein is CASSPRGVVEQYF.

The rearrangement uses TRBV7-2 and TRBJ1-5; TRBD1 agrees at 8 bases. This CDR3 contains 15 residues. CDR1 SGHTA and CDR2 FQGNSA come from the germline V gene. The J segment lost 1 base and the V segment lost 5 bases, leaving 4 bases of the junction unmatched. CDR3 sequence reads: CASSPRTGSNQPQHF. The CDR3 DNA sequence: TGTGCCAGCAGCCCCAGGACAGGGAGCAATCAGCCCCAGCATTTT.

The CDR3 nucleotides read TGTGCCAGCAGAACCACCACAGGGGGCATAGAGACCCAGTTCTTC. This gives the protein CASRTTTGGIETQFF. This chain joins TRBV12-3 or TRBV12-4 and TRBJ2-5; 9 positions agree with TRBD1. The J call may be mistaken, given a closer DNA end match to TRBJ2-1. The CDR3 contains 15 residues.